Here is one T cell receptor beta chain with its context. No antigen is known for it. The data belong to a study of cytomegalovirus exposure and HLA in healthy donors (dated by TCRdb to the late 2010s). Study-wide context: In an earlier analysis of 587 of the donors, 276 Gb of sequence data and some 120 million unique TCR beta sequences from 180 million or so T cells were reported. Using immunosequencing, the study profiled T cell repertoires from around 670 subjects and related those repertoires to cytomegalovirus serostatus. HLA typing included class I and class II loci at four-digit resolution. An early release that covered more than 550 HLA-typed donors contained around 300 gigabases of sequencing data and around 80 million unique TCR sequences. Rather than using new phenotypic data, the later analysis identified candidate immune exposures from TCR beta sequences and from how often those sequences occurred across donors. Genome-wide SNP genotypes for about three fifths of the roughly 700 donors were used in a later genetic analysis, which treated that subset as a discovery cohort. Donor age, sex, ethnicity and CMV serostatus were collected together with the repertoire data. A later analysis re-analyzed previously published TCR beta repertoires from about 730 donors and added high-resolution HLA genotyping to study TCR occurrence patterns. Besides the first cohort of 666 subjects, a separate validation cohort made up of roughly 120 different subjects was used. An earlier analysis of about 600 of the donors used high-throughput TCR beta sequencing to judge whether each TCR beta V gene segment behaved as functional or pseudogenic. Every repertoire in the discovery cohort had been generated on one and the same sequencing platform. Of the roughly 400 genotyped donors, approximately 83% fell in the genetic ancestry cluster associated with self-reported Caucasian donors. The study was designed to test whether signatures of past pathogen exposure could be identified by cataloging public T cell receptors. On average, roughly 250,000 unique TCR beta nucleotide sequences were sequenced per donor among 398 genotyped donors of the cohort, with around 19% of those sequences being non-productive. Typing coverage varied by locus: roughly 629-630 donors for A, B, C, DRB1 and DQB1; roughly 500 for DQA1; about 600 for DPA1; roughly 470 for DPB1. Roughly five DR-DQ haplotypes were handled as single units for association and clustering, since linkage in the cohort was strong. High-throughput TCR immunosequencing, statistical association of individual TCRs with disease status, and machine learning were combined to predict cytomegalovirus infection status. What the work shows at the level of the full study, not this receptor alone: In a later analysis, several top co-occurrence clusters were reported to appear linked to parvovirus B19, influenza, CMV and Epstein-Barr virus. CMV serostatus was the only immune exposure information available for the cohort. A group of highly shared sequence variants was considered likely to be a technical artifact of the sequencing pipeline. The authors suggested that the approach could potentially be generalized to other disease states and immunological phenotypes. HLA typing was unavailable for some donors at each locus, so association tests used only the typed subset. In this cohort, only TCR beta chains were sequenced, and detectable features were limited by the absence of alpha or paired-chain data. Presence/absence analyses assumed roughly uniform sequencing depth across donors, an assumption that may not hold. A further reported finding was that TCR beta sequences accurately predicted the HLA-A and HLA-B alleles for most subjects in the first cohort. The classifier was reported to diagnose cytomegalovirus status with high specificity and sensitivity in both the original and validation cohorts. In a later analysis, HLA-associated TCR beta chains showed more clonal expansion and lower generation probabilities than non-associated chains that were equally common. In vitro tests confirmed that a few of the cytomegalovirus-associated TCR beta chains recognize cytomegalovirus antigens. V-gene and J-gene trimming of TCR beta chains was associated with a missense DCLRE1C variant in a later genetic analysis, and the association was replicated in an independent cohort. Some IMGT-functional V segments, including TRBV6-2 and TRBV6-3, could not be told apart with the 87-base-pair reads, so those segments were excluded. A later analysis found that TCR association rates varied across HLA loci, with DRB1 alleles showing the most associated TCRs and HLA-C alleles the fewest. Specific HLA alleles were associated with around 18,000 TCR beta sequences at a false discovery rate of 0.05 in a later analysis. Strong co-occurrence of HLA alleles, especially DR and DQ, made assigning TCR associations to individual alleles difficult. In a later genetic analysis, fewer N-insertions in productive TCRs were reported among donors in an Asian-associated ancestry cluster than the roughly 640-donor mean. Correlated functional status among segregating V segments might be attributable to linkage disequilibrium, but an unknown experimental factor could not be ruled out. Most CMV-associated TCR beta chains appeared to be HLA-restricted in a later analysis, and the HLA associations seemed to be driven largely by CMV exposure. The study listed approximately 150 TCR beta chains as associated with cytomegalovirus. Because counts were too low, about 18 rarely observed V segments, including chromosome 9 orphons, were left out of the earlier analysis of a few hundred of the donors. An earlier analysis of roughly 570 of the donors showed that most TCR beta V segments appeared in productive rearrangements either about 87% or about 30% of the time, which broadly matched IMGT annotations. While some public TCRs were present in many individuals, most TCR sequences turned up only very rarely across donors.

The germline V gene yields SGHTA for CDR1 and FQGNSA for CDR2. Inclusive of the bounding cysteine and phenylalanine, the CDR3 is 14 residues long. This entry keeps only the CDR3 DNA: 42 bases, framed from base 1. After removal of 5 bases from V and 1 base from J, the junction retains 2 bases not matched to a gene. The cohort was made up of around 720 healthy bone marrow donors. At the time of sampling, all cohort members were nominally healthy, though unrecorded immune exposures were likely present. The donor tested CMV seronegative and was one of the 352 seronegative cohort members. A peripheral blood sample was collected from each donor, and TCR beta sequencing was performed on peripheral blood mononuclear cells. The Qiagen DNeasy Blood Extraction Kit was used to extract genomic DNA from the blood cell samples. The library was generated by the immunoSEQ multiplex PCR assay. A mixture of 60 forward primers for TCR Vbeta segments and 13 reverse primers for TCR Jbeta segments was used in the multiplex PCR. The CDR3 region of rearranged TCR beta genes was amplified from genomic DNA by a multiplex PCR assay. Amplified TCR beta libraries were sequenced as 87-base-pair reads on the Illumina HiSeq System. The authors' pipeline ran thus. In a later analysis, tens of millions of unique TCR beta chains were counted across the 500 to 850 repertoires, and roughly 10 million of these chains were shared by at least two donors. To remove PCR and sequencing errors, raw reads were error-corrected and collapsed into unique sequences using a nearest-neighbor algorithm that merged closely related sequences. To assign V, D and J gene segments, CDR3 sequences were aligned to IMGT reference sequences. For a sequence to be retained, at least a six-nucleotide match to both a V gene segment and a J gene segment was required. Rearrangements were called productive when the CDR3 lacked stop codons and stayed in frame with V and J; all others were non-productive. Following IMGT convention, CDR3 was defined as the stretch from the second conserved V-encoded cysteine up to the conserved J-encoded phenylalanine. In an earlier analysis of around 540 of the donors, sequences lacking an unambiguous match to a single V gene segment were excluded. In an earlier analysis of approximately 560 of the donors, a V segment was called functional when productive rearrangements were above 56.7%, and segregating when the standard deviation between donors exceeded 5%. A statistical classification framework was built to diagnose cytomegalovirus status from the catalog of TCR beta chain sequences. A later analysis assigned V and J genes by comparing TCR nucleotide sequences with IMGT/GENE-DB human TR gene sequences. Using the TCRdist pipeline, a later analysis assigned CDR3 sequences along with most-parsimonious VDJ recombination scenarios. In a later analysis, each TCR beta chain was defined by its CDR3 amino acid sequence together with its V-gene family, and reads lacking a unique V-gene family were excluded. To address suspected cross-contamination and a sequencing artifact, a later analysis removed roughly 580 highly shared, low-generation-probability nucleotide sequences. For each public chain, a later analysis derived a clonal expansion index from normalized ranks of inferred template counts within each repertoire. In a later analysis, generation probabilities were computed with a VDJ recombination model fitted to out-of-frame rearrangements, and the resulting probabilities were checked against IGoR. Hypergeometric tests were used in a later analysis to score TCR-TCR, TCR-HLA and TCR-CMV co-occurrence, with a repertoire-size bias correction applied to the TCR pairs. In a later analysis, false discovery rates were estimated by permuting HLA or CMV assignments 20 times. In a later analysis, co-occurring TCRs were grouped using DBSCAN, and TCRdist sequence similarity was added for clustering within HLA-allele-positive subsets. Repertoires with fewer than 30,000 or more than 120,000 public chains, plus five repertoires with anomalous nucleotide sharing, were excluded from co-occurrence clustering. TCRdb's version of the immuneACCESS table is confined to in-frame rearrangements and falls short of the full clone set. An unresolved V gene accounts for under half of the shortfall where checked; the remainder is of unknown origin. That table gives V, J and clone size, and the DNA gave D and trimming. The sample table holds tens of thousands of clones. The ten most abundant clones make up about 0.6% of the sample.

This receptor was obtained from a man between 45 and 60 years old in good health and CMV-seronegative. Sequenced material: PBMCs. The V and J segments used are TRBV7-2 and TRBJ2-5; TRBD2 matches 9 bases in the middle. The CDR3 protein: CASSPSGAQETQYF. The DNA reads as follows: TGTGCCAGCAGCCCTAGCGGGGCCCAAGAGACCCAGTACTTC.